What follows describes a single T cell receptor beta chain. Its matching antigen is unknown. V lost 5 bases to trimming and J lost 14 bases; unmatched junction nucleotides: 13. This CDR3 contains 14 residues. Germline CDR1 is SGHAT and CDR2 is FQDESV (reference sequence). During the collection period, no donor immune events like infections were recorded. Libraries were prepared by immunoSEQ multiplex PCR; TCRdb keeps only in-frame clonotypes and omits some of them. Counted here are about 130,000 clones, 86% occurring once; the ten biggest clones make up around 8.2%. The record originates from a study of identifying expanded T cells in peripheral blood. The study, taken as a whole, reports: Differentially abundant clones: approximately 1.3 between replicates, about 15 at approximately 13 days, around 19 at four. Variance in clone template counts between roughly 2-week samples significantly increased with total template count across all healthy donors.

The sample consisted of blood. The V call is TRBV11-1, the J call TRBJ2-1, with 9 nucleotides matching TRBD1. This clonotype originated in a person aged 18 to 75 in good health. The CDR3 bases are TGTGCCAGCAGCGAACCGGGACAGGGATACCATAAGTTCTTC. It specifies CASSEPGQGYHKFF. Supplemented by reference TRBV11-1 and TRBJ2-1, the full variable domain reads EAEVAQSPRYKITEKSQAVAFWCDPISGHATLYWYRQILGQGPELLVQFQDESVVDDSQLPKDRFSAERLKGVDSTLKIQPAELGDSAMYLCASSEPGQGYHKFFGPGTRLTVL.